Listed below are T cell receptor beta chains from one sample, sequenced in a study of T cell responses to AZD1222 COVID-19 vaccine. Data came from immunoSEQ multiplex PCR; TCRdb stores just in-frame clones and leaves some out. The top ten clones hold 4% to 5.5% of a sample with 100,000 to 150,000 clones, about 90% of them seen once. Specimen: peripheral blood, collected on day 0 of MenACWY control vaccination. The receptor set was obtained from an adult in good health. Both conserved end residues are part of each CDR3. D genes are given only for firm matches. Clone size is not always given. Where it is, it says once, few, many or a class for expanded clones.

v_call	clone_size	j_call	d_call	cdr3_aa	cdr3_nt
TRBV11-3	once	TRBJ2-7	-	CASSPIPYEQYF	TGTGCCAGCAGCCCTATTCCGTACGAGCAGTACTTC
TRBV7-2	-	TRBJ2-3	-	CASSLDGLSSTDTQYF	TGTGCCAGCAGCTTGGACGGACTCTCGAGCACAGATACGCAGTATTTT
TRBV6-5	-	TRBJ1-5	-	CAMSRGNGGDQPQHF	TGTGCCATGAGCAGAGGGAATGGAGGGGATCAGCCCCAGCATTTT
TRBV19	-	TRBJ2-6	-	CASSLDGANVLTF	TGTGCCAGTAGCCTTGACGGGGCCAACGTCCTGACTTTC
TRBV15	-	TRBJ1-5	TRBD1	CATSTWTGAWPQHF	TGTGCCACCAGCACATGGACAGGGGCCTGGCCCCAGCATTTT
TRBV5-5	-	TRBJ2-3	-	CASSLRRGTDTQYF	TGTGCCAGCAGCTTGCGGAGAGGCACAGATACGCAGTATTTT
TRBV7-2	-	TRBJ2-7	TRBD2	CASSPRNPLLAGAYEQYF	TGTGCCAGCAGCCCACGAAACCCCCTCCTAGCGGGGGCCTACGAGCAGTACTTC
TRBV7-3	-	TRBJ2-3	TRBD2	CASSPPGLAGGGTDTQYF	TGTGCCAGCAGCCCACCCGGACTAGCGGGAGGGGGCACAGATACGCAGTATTTT
TRBV7-9	-	TRBJ2-2	-	CASSLPSGELFF	TGTGCCAGCAGCTTACCGTCGGGGGAGCTGTTTTTT
TRBV6-5	once	TRBJ1-5	-	CASSLQGRNQPQHF	TGTGCCAGCAGCCTACAGGGAAGAAATCAGCCCCAGCATTTT
TRBV10-2	-	TRBJ1-5	TRBD1	CASSERSQGGNQPQHF	TGCGCCAGCAGTGAGAGGTCACAGGGGGGCAATCAGCCCCAGCATTTT
TRBV7-8	-	TRBJ2-1	TRBD1	CASSVDRGYLSEQFF	TGTGCCAGCAGCGTCGACAGGGGGTATCTTAGTGAGCAGTTCTTC
TRBV19	-	TRBJ1-4	-	CASSLPGTEEKLFF	TGTGCCAGTAGTCTTCCGGGAACGGAGGAAAAACTGTTTTTT
TRBV5-5	-	TRBJ1-1	-	CASSLVGRATEAFF	TGTGCCAGCAGCTTGGTGGGCAGGGCCACTGAAGCTTTCTTT
TRBV3-1/TRBV3-2	-	TRBJ2-3	TRBD1	CASSPGQGGPDTQYF	TGTGCCAGCAGCCCGGGACAGGGGGGACCAGATACGCAGTATTTT
TRBV18	-	TRBJ1-1	-	CASSPRMGDTEAFF	TGTGCCAGCTCACCCCGGATGGGGGATACTGAAGCTTTCTTT
TRBV2	-	TRBJ2-3	-	CASSDPGQGGADTQYF	TGTGCCAGCAGTGATCCTGGACAGGGAGGGGCAGATACGCAGTATTTT
TRBV11-2	-	TRBJ2-1	-	CASSLVRPRHEQFF	TGTGCCAGCAGCTTAGTCAGGCCGCGCCATGAGCAGTTCTTC
TRBV7-9	-	TRBJ2-7	-	CASSFVGLGDEQYF	TGTGCCAGCAGCTTTGTGGGCTTGGGCGACGAGCAGTACTTC
TRBV7-2	-	TRBJ2-1	-	CASSLGEYNEQFF	TGTGCCAGCAGCTTAGGGGAGTACAATGAGCAGTTCTTC
TRBV7-9	-	TRBJ1-1	-	CASSLGSGLWAEAFF	TGTGCCAGCAGCTTAGGTTCCGGTTTATGGGCTGAAGCTTTCTTT
TRBV15	-	TRBJ2-7	-	CATSSTSYEQYF	TGTGCCACCAGCAGTACGTCTTACGAGCAGTACTTC
TRBV19	-	TRBJ1-1	-	CASKISGNTEAFF	TGTGCCAGTAAAATTAGTGGGAACACTGAAGCTTTCTTT
TRBV5-4	-	TRBJ1-1	-	CASSSPSRVEAFF	TGTGCCAGCAGTTCGCCCTCAAGGGTTGAAGCTTTCTTT
TRBV9	-	TRBJ1-2	-	CASSEGTGAAPYGYTF	TGTGCCAGCAGCGAGGGCACGGGGGCCGCGCCCTATGGCTACACCTTC
TRBV30	-	TRBJ1-2	-	CAWSAEGFGYTF	TGTGCCTGGTCGGCGGAGGGGTTTGGCTACACCTTC
TRBV7-2	-	TRBJ2-1	-	CASSEGLPYNEQFF	TGTGCCAGCAGCGAGGGACTTCCCTACAATGAGCAGTTCTTC
TRBV2	-	TRBJ1-4	-	CASTSVGGSEKLFF	TGTGCCAGCACCTCCGTCGGGGGATCCGAAAAACTGTTTTTT
TRBV6-5	-	TRBJ2-5	-	CASRRNRADQETQYF	TGTGCCAGCAGAAGGAACCGGGCGGACCAAGAGACCCAGTACTTC
TRBV7-9	-	TRBJ2-7	-	CASSLAGPTSYEQYF	TGTGCCAGCAGCTTAGCCGGGCCAACCTCCTACGAGCAGTACTTC
TRBV28	-	TRBJ1-5	-	CASSLWDYSNQPQHF	TGTGCCAGCAGTTTATGGGATTATAGCAATCAGCCCCAGCATTTT
TRBV9	-	TRBJ1-4	-	CASSVGHSTTNEKLFF	TGTGCCAGCAGCGTAGGACACAGCACAACTAATGAAAAACTGTTTTTT
TRBV27	-	TRBJ2-7	TRBD2	CASSLGTSGTIEQYF	TGTGCCAGCAGTTTAGGGACTAGCGGGACCATTGAGCAGTACTTC
TRBV19	-	TRBJ1-2	-	CASSNGGLGYGYTF	TGTGCCAGTAGCAACGGAGGGCTTGGCTATGGCTACACCTTC
TRBV3-1/TRBV3-2	-	TRBJ1-1	TRBD1	CASSQRQGAGTEAFF	TGTGCCAGCAGCCAACGACAGGGGGCGGGCACTGAAGCTTTCTTT
TRBV27	-	TRBJ1-5	TRBD1	CASSTTGQGKYSNQPQHF	TGTGCCAGCAGTACTACGGGACAGGGGAAATATAGCAATCAGCCCCAGCATTTT
TRBV10-3	-	TRBJ2-7	-	CAISELGEQYF	TGTGCCATCAGTGAATTGGGGGAGCAGTACTTC
TRBV19	-	TRBJ1-1	-	CASTRVMNTEAFF	TGTGCCAGTACCCGGGTCATGAACACTGAAGCTTTCTTT
TRBV3-1/TRBV3-2	-	TRBJ1-1	-	CASTSAAGLNTEAFF	TGTGCCAGCACCTCAGCTGCGGGCTTGAACACTGAAGCTTTCTTT
TRBV30	-	TRBJ1-5	-	CAWSGRTGGSQPQHF	TGTGCCTGGAGCGGGAGAACGGGGGGGAGTCAGCCCCAGCATTTT
TRBV12-2	-	TRBJ1-5	-	CASRLESPGRNQPQHF	TGTGCAAGTCGCTTAGAGAGTCCAGGGCGCAATCAGCCCCAGCATTTT
TRBV10-2	-	TRBJ2-5	TRBD2	CASTDLLRGGGETQYF	TGCGCCAGCACGGACCTCTTACGGGGGGGCGGGGAGACCCAGTACTTC
TRBV7-9	-	TRBJ1-3	TRBD1	CASSLGQGDLNTIYF	TGTGCCAGCAGCCTCGGACAGGGAGACCTAAACACCATATATTTT
TRBV2	-	TRBJ2-2	TRBD1	CASRPGQGRGGDTGELFF	TGTGCCAGCAGACCGGGACAGGGCCGAGGTGGGGACACCGGGGAGCTGTTTTTT
TRBV19	-	TRBJ2-5	TRBD2	CASSFGLAGPQETQYF	TGTGCCAGTAGTTTCGGACTAGCGGGCCCACAAGAGACCCAGTACTTC
TRBV11-3	-	TRBJ2-7	TRBD1	CASSSGTGDYEQYF	TGTGCCAGCAGCTCCGGGACAGGGGACTACGAGCAGTACTTC
TRBV3-1/TRBV3-2	-	TRBJ2-1	TRBD1	CASSQGTGGGEQFF	TGTGCCAGCAGCCAAGGGACAGGGGGCGGTGAGCAGTTCTTC
TRBV6-5	once	TRBJ1-2	-	CASSSDTYGYTF	TGTGCCAGCAGTTCAGACACGTATGGCTACACCTTC
TRBV28	-	TRBJ1-2	TRBD1	CASSPDRVSGYTF	TGTGCCAGCAGTCCCGACAGGGTGAGTGGCTACACCTTC
TRBV11-2	-	TRBJ1-1	-	CASSLALGGNTEAFF	TGTGCCAGCAGCTTGGCCTTGGGGGGGAACACTGAAGCTTTCTTT
TRBV19	-	TRBJ1-5	TRBD1	CASSATGGIGNQPQHF	TGTGCCAGTAGTGCCACAGGGGGCATTGGCAATCAGCCCCAGCATTTT
TRBV9	once	TRBJ2-3	TRBD2	CASSVGGAGTDTQYF	TGTGCCAGCAGCGTAGGAGGAGCGGGAACAGATACGCAGTATTTT
TRBV7-2	-	TRBJ2-5	-	CASSSRTTSVYF	TGTGCCAGCAGCTCCAGGACGACGTCGGTGTACTTC
TRBV5-1	once	TRBJ1-2	-	CASSLGLGRGTAKAYGYTF	TGCGCCAGCAGCTTGGGCCTGGGGCGTGGGACGGCAAAGGCCTATGGCTACACCTTC
TRBV28	-	TRBJ2-1	-	CASSLDRSSYNEQFF	TGTGCCAGCAGTTTAGACCGGTCTTCCTACAATGAGCAGTTCTTC
TRBV18	-	TRBJ1-3	TRBD1	CASSPWDRGSGNTIYF	TGTGCCAGCTCACCATGGGACAGGGGCTCTGGAAACACCATATATTTT
TRBV9	-	TRBJ1-5	-	CASSAGWDSNQPQHF	TGTGCCAGCAGCGCCGGGTGGGATAGCAATCAGCCCCAGCATTTT
TRBV11-2	-	TRBJ2-5	TRBD2	CASSSTSGSNQETQYF	TGTGCCAGCAGCTCAACTAGCGGGAGTAACCAAGAGACCCAGTACTTC
TRBV18	-	TRBJ1-4	-	CASSQGFNEKLFF	TGTGCCAGCTCACAGGGGTTTAATGAAAAACTGTTTTTT
TRBV7-9	-	TRBJ2-1	TRBD2	CASSLAFTGTSGGNEQFF	TGTGCCAGCAGCTTAGCGTTCACCGGGACTAGCGGGGGCAATGAGCAGTTCTTC